This T cell receptor (beta chain) is drawn from a study of blood T cell repertoires in COVID-19. Study details: The United States, Italy and Spain supplied acute and convalescent COVID-19 samples. Sources were T cells, B-cell-depleted T cells, or PBMCs; the material itself was cDNA or gDNA.

From germline, CDR1 is MNHEY and CDR2 SVGEGT. The trim removed 4 bases at V and 3 bases at J, leaving 2 bases unmatched. CDR3 length equals 14 residues. In the source study's methods: Cell counts per sample came from amplifying reference gene primers. Profiling relied on immunoSEQ multiplex PCR, and the TCRdb table lists in-frame clones only, not all of them. The V and J calls and clone size come from that table; D and trimming were worked out from the DNA. The data hold approximately 350,000 clones, with around 91% observed a single time. The material sequenced was peripheral blood. The rearrangement joins TRBV6-2 or TRBV6-3 to TRBJ2-7, with TRBD1 identical over 11 bases. The clonotype originates from a woman aged 18-30 years who had recovered from COVID-19. The CDR3 nucleotides read TGTGCCAGCAGTTTCGGGACAGGGGGCTACGAGCAGTACGTC. It is translated as CASSFGTGGYEQYV.